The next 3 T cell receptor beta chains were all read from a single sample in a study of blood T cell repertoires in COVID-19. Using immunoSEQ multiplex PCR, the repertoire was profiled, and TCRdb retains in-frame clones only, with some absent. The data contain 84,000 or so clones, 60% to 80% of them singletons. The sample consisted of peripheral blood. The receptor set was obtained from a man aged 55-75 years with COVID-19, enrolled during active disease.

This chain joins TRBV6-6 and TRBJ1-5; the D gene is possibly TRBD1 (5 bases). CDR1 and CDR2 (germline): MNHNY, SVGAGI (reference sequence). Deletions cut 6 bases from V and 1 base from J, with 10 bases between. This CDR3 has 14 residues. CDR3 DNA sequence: TGTGCCAGCAGCTACCGGGGGAGCAATCAGCCCCAGCATTTT. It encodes CASSYRGSNQPQHF.

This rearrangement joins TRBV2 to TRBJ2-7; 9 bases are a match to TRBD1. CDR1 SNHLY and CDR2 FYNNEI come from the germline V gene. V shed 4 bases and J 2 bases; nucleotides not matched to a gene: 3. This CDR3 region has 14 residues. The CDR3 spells CASSGGQGPYEQYF. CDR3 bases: TGTGCCAGCAGTGGGGGACAGGGCCCCTACGAGCAGTACTTC.

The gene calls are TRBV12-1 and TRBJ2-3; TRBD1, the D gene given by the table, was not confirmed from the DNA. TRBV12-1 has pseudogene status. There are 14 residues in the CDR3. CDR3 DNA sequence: TGTGCCAGCAGCTCCCCCTCCCCGGGACAGCCTCCGTATTTT. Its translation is CASSSPSPGQPPYF.